This entry is about one TCR beta chain. Its antigen is unknown. MiXCR, applied by TCRdb to the 5' RACE reads, yields one record per CDR3 protein. This table has 250,000 or so distinct CDR3 sequences, about 8% appearing once. CDR3 length: 15 residues. V lost 5 bases to trimming and J lost 5 bases; unmatched junction nucleotides: 9. Germline loops: CDR1 SQVTM, CDR2 ANQGSEA. This sample is drawn from a study of identical twins. General study points: Twin sharing of out-of-frame TCR alpha was underestimated by models in monozygotic pairs. Where beta out-of-frame sequences were concerned, excess twin sharing was weaker.

These same data were also listed under a study on yellow fever vaccine responses in identical twins.

The chain couples TRBV29-1 to TRBJ2-2; 9 nucleotides line up with TRBD2. Material: CD8+ T cells sorted from blood. This receptor was taken from a young woman in good health. The CDR3 loop reads CSVRGGRAPTGELFF. For the CDR3, the DNA is TGCAGCGTTCGGGGCGGGAGGGCCCCGACCGGGGAGCTGTTTTTT.